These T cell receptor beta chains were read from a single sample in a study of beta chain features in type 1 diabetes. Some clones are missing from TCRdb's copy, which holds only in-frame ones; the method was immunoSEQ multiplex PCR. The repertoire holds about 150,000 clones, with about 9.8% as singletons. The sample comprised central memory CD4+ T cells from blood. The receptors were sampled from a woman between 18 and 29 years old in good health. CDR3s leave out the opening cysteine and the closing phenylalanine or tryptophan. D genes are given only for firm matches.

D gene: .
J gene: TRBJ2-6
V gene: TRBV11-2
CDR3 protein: ASTESGANVLT

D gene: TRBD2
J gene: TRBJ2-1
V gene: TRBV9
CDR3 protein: ASSVGTSGAYNEQF

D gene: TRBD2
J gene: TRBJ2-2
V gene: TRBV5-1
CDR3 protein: ASSLAASGRPGELF

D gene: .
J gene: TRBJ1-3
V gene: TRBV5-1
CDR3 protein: ASSPALRSTIY

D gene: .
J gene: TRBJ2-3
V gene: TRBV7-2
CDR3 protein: ASSFLLARTDTQY

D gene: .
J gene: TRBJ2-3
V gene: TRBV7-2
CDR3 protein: ASSLLTDTDTQY

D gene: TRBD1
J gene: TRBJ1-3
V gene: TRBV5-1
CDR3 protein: ASSFRGTGNTGNTIY

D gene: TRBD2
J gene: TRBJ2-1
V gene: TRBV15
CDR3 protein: ATSRDPTGGRSERF

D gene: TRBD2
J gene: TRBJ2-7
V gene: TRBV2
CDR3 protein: ASSFGLAGVSSYEQY

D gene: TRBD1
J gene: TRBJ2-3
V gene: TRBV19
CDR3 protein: ASSTTGEDTQY

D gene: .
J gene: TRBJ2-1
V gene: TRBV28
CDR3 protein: ASSVTGLANEQF

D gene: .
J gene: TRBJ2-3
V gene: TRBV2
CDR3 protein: ASSEHSSLSDTQY

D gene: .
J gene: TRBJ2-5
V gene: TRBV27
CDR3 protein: ASTRRRGETQY

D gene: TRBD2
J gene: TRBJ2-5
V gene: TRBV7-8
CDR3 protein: ASSPRTSGGETQY

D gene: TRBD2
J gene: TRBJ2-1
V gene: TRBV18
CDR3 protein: ASSDSAGGPSEQF

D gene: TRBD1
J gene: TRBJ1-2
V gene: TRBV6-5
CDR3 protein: ASRKPGQGAGYT

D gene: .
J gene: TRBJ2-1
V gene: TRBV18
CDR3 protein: ASSPPAGTYNEQF

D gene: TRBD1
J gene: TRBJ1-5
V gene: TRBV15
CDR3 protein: ATSRKGQGAGQPQH

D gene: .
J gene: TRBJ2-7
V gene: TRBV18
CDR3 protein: ASSPSREINEQY

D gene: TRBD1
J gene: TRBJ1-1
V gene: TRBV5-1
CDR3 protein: ASSFPGGRTEAF

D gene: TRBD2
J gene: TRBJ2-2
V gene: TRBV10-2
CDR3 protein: ASSGREGQSGELF

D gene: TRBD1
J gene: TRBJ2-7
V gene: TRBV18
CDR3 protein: ASSPMGQAVGEQY

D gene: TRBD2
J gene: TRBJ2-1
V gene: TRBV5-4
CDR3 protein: ASSATSAEQF

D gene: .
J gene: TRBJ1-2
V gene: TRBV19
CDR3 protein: ASSKDGQSYGYT

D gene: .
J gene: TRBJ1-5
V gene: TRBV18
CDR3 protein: ASSPPRRGNQPQH

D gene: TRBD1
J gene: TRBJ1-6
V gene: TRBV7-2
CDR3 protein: ASSSHTGVNSPLH

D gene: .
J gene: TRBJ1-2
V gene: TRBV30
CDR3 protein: AWGASIYGYT

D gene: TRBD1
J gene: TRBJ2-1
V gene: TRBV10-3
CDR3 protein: AISEFMGTGNNEQF

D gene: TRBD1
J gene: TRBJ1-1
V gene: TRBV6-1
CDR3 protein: ASSEAPGQGAF

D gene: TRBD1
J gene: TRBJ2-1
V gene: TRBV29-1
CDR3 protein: SVDRGSSYNEQF

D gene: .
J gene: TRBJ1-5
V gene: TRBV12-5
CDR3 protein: ASAQAGANQPQH

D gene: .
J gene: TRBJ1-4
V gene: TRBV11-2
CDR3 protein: ASSFNSGVGEKLF

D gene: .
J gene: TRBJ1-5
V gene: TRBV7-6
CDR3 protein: ASSLASGFNQPQH

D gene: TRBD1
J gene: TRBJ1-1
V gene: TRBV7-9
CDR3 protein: ASSFGQVNTEAF

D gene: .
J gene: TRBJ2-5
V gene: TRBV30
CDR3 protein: AWSAYAIPGQSGGETQY

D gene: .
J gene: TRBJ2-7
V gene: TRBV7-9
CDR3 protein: ASSPRTDSYEQY

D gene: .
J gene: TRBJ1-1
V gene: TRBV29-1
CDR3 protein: SVYSGQNTEAF

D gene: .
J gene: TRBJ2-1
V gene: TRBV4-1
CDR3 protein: ASSPTPRLESNEQF

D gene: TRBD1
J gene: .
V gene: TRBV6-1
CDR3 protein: ASRGQGQDEQY

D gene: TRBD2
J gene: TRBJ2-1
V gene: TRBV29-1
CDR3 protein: SVELAGYNEQF

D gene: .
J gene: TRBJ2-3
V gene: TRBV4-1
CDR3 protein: ASSQDYGGTDTQY

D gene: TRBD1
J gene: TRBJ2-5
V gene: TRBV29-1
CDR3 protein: SVGERDRETQY

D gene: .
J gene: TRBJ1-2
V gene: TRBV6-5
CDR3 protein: ASSYSVGEGT

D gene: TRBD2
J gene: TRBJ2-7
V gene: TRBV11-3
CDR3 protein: ASSLRAGGPYEQY

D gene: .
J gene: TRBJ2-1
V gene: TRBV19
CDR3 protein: ASSIRPRGLTYNEQF

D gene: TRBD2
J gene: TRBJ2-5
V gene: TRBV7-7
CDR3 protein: ASSLGRLAGGPETQY

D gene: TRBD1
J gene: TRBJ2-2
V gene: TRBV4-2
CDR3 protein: ASSRGQGWNTGELF

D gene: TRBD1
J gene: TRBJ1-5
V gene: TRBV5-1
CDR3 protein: ASSEGASNQPQH

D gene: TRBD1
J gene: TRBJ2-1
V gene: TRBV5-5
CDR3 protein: ASSPVPGQGANEQF

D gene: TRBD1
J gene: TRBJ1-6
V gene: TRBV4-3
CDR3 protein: ASSSGQGRNNSPLH